This T cell receptor beta chain appears in the sequencing data of a study of cytomegalovirus exposure and HLA in healthy donors (TCRdb year 2017). With regard to the full study: In an earlier analysis of fewer than 750 of the donors, 276 Gb of sequence data and approximately 100 million unique TCR beta sequences from about 190 million T cells were reported. An early release covering approximately 600 HLA-typed donors comprised about 290 gigabases of sequencing data and tens of millions of unique TCR sequences. Of the roughly 400 genotyped donors, around 81% fell in the genetic ancestry cluster associated with self-reported Caucasian donors. The study was designed to test whether signatures of past pathogen exposure could be identified by cataloging public T cell receptors. Using immunosequencing, the study profiled T cell repertoires from around 670 subjects and related those repertoires to cytomegalovirus serostatus. In addition to the first cohort of 666 subjects, a separate validation cohort of 120 different subjects was used. High-throughput TCR immunosequencing, statistical association of individual TCRs with disease status, and machine learning were combined to predict cytomegalovirus infection status. In a later analysis, previously published TCR beta repertoires from some 640 donors were re-analyzed and high-resolution HLA genotyping was added so that TCR occurrence patterns could be studied. Rather than drawing on any new phenotypic data, the later analysis identified candidate immune exposures from TCR beta sequences and the way those sequences occurred across donors. An earlier analysis of roughly 580 of the donors used high-throughput TCR beta sequencing to judge whether each TCR beta V gene segment behaved as functional or pseudogenic. Donor age, sex, ethnicity and CMV serostatus were compiled alongside the repertoire data. A later genetic analysis took genome-wide SNP genotypes for about 55% of the roughly 700 donors and used that subset as a discovery cohort. Every discovery cohort repertoire had been produced on one sequencing platform. HLA typing covered class I and class II loci at four-digit resolution. The number of donors typed differed by locus, with 629-630 for A, B, C, DRB1 and DQB1, around 560 for DQA1, 606 for DPA1, and around 430 for DPB1. Because of strong linkage in the cohort, roughly five DR-DQ haplotypes were treated as single units for association and clustering. On average, around 240,000 unique TCR beta nucleotide sequences were sequenced per donor among 398 genotyped donors of the cohort, with roughly 20% of those sequences being non-productive.

Overall study results and their limits: In a later analysis, TCR association rates were found to vary across HLA loci, with the most associated TCRs seen for DRB1 alleles and the fewest for HLA-C alleles. In vitro tests confirmed that three of the cytomegalovirus-associated TCR beta chains recognize cytomegalovirus antigens. A later analysis found that HLA-associated TCR beta chains were more clonally expanded and had lower generation probabilities than equally common non-associated chains. Because HLA typing was missing for some donors at each locus, association tests included only the typed subset. The classifier was reported to diagnose cytomegalovirus status with high specificity and sensitivity in both the original cohort and the validation cohort. An earlier analysis of 587 of the donors showed that most TCR beta V segments appeared in productive rearrangements either about 87% or about 30% of the time, which broadly matched IMGT annotations. Correlated functional status among segregating V segments might be attributable to linkage disequilibrium, but an unknown experimental factor could not be ruled out. According to a later analysis, most CMV-associated TCR beta chains appeared to be HLA-restricted, and the HLA associations seemed to be driven largely by CMV exposure. A group of highly shared sequence variants was considered likely to be a technical artifact of the sequencing pipeline. A total of roughly 160 TCR beta chains were listed by the study as associated with cytomegalovirus. About 15 rarely observed V segments, including chromosome 9 orphons, were excluded from the earlier analysis of about 600 of the donors because counts were too low. A later genetic analysis associated a missense DCLRE1C variant with V-gene and J-gene trimming of TCR beta chains, and an independent cohort replicated the association. In a later analysis, about 16,000 TCR beta sequences were associated with specific HLA alleles at a false discovery rate of 0.05. When HLA alleles, especially DR and DQ, strongly co-occurred, TCR associations were difficult to assign to individual alleles. Several of the top co-occurrence clusters appeared to be linked to parvovirus B19, influenza, CMV and Epstein-Barr virus, according to a later analysis. Most TCR sequences were observed very rarely across donors, whereas some public TCRs were present in many individuals. According to a later genetic analysis, donors in an Asian-associated ancestry cluster had fewer N-insertions in productive TCRs than the approximately 630-donor mean. Only TCR beta chains were sequenced in this cohort, and the absence of alpha or paired-chain data limited detectable features. It was suggested by the authors that the approach could potentially be generalized to other disease states and immunological phenotypes. CMV serostatus was the only immune exposure information available for the cohort. A further reported finding was that TCR beta sequences accurately predicted the HLA-A and HLA-B alleles for most subjects in the first cohort. The presence/absence analyses assumed that sequencing depth was roughly uniform across donors, and that assumption may not be true.

The library was obtained by the immunoSEQ multiplex PCR assay. For the multiplex PCR, a mixture combining 60 forward primers for TCR Vbeta segments and 13 reverse primers for TCR Jbeta segments was used. The CDR3 region of rearranged TCR beta genes was amplified from genomic DNA by a multiplex PCR assay. The amplified TCR beta libraries were sequenced on the Illumina HiSeq System as 87-base-pair reads. As for the original processing: In a later analysis, about 80 million unique TCR beta chains were counted across the 650 to 700 repertoires, and approximately 9.9 million of these chains were shared by at least two donors. A nearest-neighbor algorithm error-corrected the raw reads and collapsed the reads into unique sequences, merging closely related sequences to remove PCR and sequencing errors. To assign V, D and J gene segments, CDR3 sequences were aligned to IMGT reference sequences. For a sequence to be retained, a match of at least six nucleotides to both a V gene segment and a J gene segment was required. A rearrangement counted as productive if the CDR3 had no stop codons and remained in frame with V and J, and every other rearrangement counted as non-productive. CDR3 was defined according to IMGT convention as the region running from the second conserved V-encoded cysteine to the conserved J-encoded phenylalanine. The earlier analysis of 587 of the donors excluded any sequence lacking an unambiguous match to a single V gene segment. An earlier analysis of roughly 590 of the donors called V segments functional above 56.7% productive rearrangements and segregating when the between-donor standard deviation exceeded 5%. A statistical classification framework was built for diagnosing cytomegalovirus status from the catalog of TCR beta chain sequences. In a later analysis, TCR nucleotide sequences were compared against IMGT/GENE-DB human TR gene sequences so that V and J genes could be assigned. A later analysis assigned CDR3 sequences and most-parsimonious VDJ recombination scenarios with the TCRdist pipeline. In a later analysis, each TCR beta chain was defined by its CDR3 amino acid sequence together with its V-gene family, and reads lacking a unique V-gene family were excluded. In a later analysis, 450 to 600 highly shared, low-generation-probability nucleotide sequences were removed to address suspected cross-contamination and a sequencing artifact. A later analysis calculated a clonal expansion index for each public chain from normalized within-repertoire ranks of inferred template counts. Generation probabilities in a later analysis came from a VDJ recombination model fitted to out-of-frame rearrangements, and those results were checked against IGoR. In a later analysis, TCR-TCR, TCR-HLA and TCR-CMV co-occurrence was scored with hypergeometric tests, and a repertoire-size bias correction was applied to TCR pairs. In a later analysis, false discovery rates were estimated by permuting HLA or CMV assignments 20 times. In a later analysis, co-occurring TCRs were grouped using DBSCAN, and TCRdist sequence similarity was added for clustering within HLA-allele-positive subsets. Co-occurrence clustering excluded repertoires with fewer than 30,000 or more than 120,000 public chains, plus five with anomalous nucleotide sharing. TCRdb mirrors the immuneACCESS table, restricted to in-frame sequences. Some clones are absent from its copies; in checked studies, under half trace to an unresolved V gene, and the reason for the others is unknown. D and trimming come from the DNA, and the V and J calls and clone size come from that table. The sample table holds some 190,000 clones, of which roughly 75% were seen once. The ten largest clonotypes hold 1.5% to 2% of the sample.

For this clone: The antigen it binds to is not known. The input lacks base qualities; no much larger clone sits a single base away.

The cohort consisted of more than 650 healthy bone marrow donors. All cohort members were sampled while nominally healthy, although unrecorded immune exposures were likely present. The donor tested CMV seronegative, placing the donor among the approximately 360 seronegative members of the cohort. Every donor gave a peripheral blood sample, and the peripheral blood mononuclear cells from that sample were used for TCR beta sequencing. The Qiagen DNeasy Blood Extraction Kit was used to extract genomic DNA from the blood cell samples. The sample taken for sequencing was PBMCs. This sequence originates from a woman in her 30s in good health and CMV-seronegative.

The CDR3 protein sequence reads: CASRSPGLAPQTQYF. The DNA sequence is given as TGCGCCAGTCGTTCACCGGGACTAGCTCCACAGACCCAGTACTTC. The chain joins TRBV5-1 to TRBJ2-5; a stretch of 9 junction bases matches TRBD2. CDR1 and CDR2 were assigned from the germline V gene as SGHRS and YFSETQ. Trimming accounts for 8 bases at V and 6 bases at J, while the number of junction bases matched to no gene is 14. Inclusive of the bounding cysteine and phenylalanine, the CDR3 is 15 residues long. Solely the CDR3 DNA is kept, with 45 bases framed from the first base.